This T cell receptor beta chain was captured in a study of blood T cell repertoires in COVID-19 (dated by TCRdb to about 2020). Broadly, across the study: The collaborator samples originated in the United States, Italy and Spain and spanned the acute and convalescent phases of COVID-19. The material from the prospective study consisted of cDNA or gDNA derived from T cells, B-cell-depleted T cells, or PBMCs. Deeply sampled blood TCRbeta repertoires from subjects exposed to, actively infected with, or recovered from COVID-19 were included in the dataset. The repertoires were made available in a free public database intended to serve as a resource for research on the immune response to SARS-CoV-2. Samples were obtained from the ongoing ImmuneRACE study (first 160 participants) and from roughly 1,300 subjects provided by 6 global collaborators. The sample metadata nearly always contained a de-identified subject ID, COVID-19 status, age in years and sex. Where available, HLA class I and class II types were obtained from metadata supplied by the sample provider rather than from assay-based typing.

Here is what the overall study found, with its caveats: The quantity of clinical and demographic metadata differed by source and by participant and was supplied without curation.

The CDR3 measures 13 amino acids from cysteine to phenylalanine. Here the CDR3 DNA is all that survives: 39 bases in frame from base 1. In the case of this clone: Its antigen is not yet known. A junction end diverges from the germline sequence, so it may reflect a read error.

TCRbeta CDR3 regions were amplified from genomic DNA using the immunoSEQ Assay, a bias-controlled multiplex PCR. Processing in the source paper ran as follows. Nucleated cell counts per sample were estimated from amplification of reference gene primers within the assay. To quantify the absolute abundance of each unique TCRbeta CDR3 rearrangement, sequence reads were collapsed and filtered. For each sample, productive Simpson clonality was calculated by taking the square root of Simpson's diversity index across productive rearrangements. Entries here come from immuneACCESS through TCRdb and include only in-frame sequences with V and J called. Some clones fail to appear in such tables; in the studies checked, an unresolved V gene covers under half of the shortfall, and the cause of the remainder is unknown. D and trimming come from the DNA, and the V and J calls and clone size come from that table. The sample contains over 150,000 clones, almost 85% of them found a single time. The ten most abundant clones make up around an eighth of the sample.

Collaborating institutions collected whole blood in K2EDTA tubes following their own protocols. For TCRbeta analysis, collaborators shipped samples as frozen whole blood, isolated PBMCs, or DNA extracted from either of those sample types. This clonotype was sampled from a man between 18 and 35 years old with active or convalescent COVID-19. The sequenced material came from peripheral blood. The sequence links TRBV12-3 or TRBV12-4 to TRBJ1-2, with TRBD1 perhaps the D gene, on 5 matching bases. CDR3 reads: CASSLGVGTVFYF. The sequence in DNA is TGTGCCAGCAGTTTAGGGGTGGGGACTGTCTTTTATTTC.